The 3 T cell receptor beta chains listed next were all sequenced from one sample in a study of cytomegalovirus exposure and HLA in healthy donors. The method was immunoSEQ multiplex PCR; TCRdb's version includes in-frame clones alone and lacks a portion of them. The top ten hold 4.5% to 6% of the sample, which has about 57,000 clones, roughly 93% seen once. The source material was PBMCs. The source of these receptors is a woman aged 18 to 35 in good health and CMV-seronegative.

J is TRBJ2-1 and V is TRBV30; a possible D gene is TRBD1 (5 bases). The CDR3 runs to 16 residues. V gave up 3 bases and J gave up 3 bases, with 18 bases separating them. Germline V lookup: CDR1 GTSNPN, CDR2 SVGIG (reference sequence). DNA for the CDR3: TGTGCCTGGAGCGTCAGCAGGACACCCCGCTACAATGAGCAGTTCTTC. Encoded protein: CAWSVSRTPRYNEQFF.

The chain carries TRBV7-9 and TRBJ1-2, with 8 positions matching TRBD1. Germline lookup yields CDR1 SEHNR and CDR2 FQNEAQ (reference sequence). With 3 bases clipped from V and 7 bases from J, the junction kept 4 bases outside the gene matches. The CDR3 totals 13 residues. CDR3 region: CASSFSDRGGYTF. CDR3 sequence (DNA): TGTGCCAGCAGCTTCTCTGACAGGGGTGGCTACACCTTC.

The rearrangement joins TRBV13 to TRBJ2-1; D is uncertain. CDR1 is PRHDT and CDR2 is FYEKMQ in the germline V gene (reference sequence). Trimming took 3 bases from V and 6 from J, leaving 6 bases between them. CDR3 size: 12 residues. The CDR3 reads CASSFSLNEQFF. The DNA of the CDR3 is TGTGCCAGCAGCTTCTCTCTCAATGAGCAGTTCTTC.